This T cell receptor beta chain is drawn from a study of shared clonotypes between healthy human individuals. Whole-study context: Donors were a couple of women and a few men aged 18 to 49.

The CDR3 contains 15 residues. Germline lookup yields CDR1 SGHTA and CDR2 FQGNSA. V lost 5 bases and J 5 bases, leaving 18 bases between the germline ends. Profiling relied on immunoSEQ multiplex PCR, and the TCRdb table lists in-frame clones only, not all of them. Of 2.3 million or so clones in the sample, approximately 95% are singletons; the top ten hold about 0.39%. All participating donors were Caucasian adults from Nashville, Tennessee. Into CD45RA+ naive and CD45RA-negative memory subsets, the CD4+ cells were split. The chain combines TRBV7-2 with TRBJ1-2; the D gene is possibly TRBD1 (5 bases). Sequenced sample: naive CD4+ T cells from PBMCs. Stated subset: CD45RA+ positively selected. The receptor was derived from a man in his late teens or twenties in good health. Some clones in this sample may be carry-over from other donors' samples. For the CDR3, the DNA is TGTGCCAGCAGCCAAGCCCGGGCCGGGGGTTATGGCTACACCTTC. Its protein product is CASSQARAGGYGYTF.